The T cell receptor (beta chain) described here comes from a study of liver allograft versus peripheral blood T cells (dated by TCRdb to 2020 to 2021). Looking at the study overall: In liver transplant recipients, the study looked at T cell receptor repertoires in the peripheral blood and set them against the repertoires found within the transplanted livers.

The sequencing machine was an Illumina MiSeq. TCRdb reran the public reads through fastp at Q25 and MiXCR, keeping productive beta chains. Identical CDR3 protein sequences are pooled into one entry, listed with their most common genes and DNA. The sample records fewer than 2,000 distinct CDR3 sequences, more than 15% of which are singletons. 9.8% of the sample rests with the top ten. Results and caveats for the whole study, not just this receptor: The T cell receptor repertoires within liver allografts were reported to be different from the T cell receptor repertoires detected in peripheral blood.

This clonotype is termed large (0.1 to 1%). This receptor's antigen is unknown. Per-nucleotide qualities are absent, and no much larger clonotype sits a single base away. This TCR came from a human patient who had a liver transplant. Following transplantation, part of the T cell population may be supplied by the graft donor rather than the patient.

The DNA sequence is given as TGTGCCAGCAGTCCAACGGGGACCGGGGATCAGCCCCAGCATTTT. The encoded protein is CASSPTGTGDQPQHF. Recombination connected TRBV6-5 to TRBJ1-5, and TRBD1 may be the D gene, going by 5 matching bases. The CDR3 contains 15 residues, cysteine and phenylalanine counted. Solely the CDR3 DNA is kept, with 45 bases framed from the first base. Looking up the germline V gene yields CDR1 MNHEY and CDR2 SVGAGI. A distance of 16 bases separates the germline ends of V and J, which lose 5 bases and 5 bases respectively.